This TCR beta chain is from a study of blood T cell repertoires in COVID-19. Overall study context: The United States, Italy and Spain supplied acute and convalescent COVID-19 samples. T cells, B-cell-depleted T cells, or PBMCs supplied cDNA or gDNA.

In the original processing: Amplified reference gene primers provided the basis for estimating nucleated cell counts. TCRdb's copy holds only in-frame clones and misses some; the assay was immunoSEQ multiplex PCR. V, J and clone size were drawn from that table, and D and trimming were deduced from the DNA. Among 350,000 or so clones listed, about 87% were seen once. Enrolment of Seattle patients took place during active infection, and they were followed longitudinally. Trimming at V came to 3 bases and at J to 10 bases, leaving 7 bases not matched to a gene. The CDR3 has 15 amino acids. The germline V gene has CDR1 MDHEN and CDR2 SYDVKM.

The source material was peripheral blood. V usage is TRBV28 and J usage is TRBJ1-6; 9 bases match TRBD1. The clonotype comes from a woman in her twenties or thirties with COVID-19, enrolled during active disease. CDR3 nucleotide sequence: TGTGCCAGCAGTTTCCCCCGGGACAGGGACTCACCCCTCCACTTT. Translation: CASSFPRDRDSPLHF.